This T cell receptor beta chain was identified during a study of beta chain features in type 1 diabetes. Study outcomes and limitations: Patients with type 1 diabetes carried fewer insertions and had more deletions at their VDJ junctions.

CDR1 and CDR2 (germline): SQVTM, ANQGSEA. The CDR3 is 16 residues long. J was trimmed by 0 bases and V by 7 bases; bases with no gene match: 10. Every isolated RNA sample was fully reverse transcribed, so sequencing captured expressed TCRB transcripts. Produced via immunoSEQ multiplex PCR; TCRdb's table is partial and in-frame only. Among some 500,000 clones listed, around 10% were seen once. In the case of this clone: Its antigen remains unknown.

The gene calls are TRBV29-1 and TRBJ2-1; 9 bases map to TRBD2. This clonotype was sampled from a woman aged 18-29 years in good health. Sample: naive CD4+ T cells from blood. Here the CDR3 DNA reads TGCAGCGAACTGAGGGCTAGCGGGGACTCCTACAATGAGCAGTTCTTC. Encoded protein: CSELRASGDSYNEQFF.